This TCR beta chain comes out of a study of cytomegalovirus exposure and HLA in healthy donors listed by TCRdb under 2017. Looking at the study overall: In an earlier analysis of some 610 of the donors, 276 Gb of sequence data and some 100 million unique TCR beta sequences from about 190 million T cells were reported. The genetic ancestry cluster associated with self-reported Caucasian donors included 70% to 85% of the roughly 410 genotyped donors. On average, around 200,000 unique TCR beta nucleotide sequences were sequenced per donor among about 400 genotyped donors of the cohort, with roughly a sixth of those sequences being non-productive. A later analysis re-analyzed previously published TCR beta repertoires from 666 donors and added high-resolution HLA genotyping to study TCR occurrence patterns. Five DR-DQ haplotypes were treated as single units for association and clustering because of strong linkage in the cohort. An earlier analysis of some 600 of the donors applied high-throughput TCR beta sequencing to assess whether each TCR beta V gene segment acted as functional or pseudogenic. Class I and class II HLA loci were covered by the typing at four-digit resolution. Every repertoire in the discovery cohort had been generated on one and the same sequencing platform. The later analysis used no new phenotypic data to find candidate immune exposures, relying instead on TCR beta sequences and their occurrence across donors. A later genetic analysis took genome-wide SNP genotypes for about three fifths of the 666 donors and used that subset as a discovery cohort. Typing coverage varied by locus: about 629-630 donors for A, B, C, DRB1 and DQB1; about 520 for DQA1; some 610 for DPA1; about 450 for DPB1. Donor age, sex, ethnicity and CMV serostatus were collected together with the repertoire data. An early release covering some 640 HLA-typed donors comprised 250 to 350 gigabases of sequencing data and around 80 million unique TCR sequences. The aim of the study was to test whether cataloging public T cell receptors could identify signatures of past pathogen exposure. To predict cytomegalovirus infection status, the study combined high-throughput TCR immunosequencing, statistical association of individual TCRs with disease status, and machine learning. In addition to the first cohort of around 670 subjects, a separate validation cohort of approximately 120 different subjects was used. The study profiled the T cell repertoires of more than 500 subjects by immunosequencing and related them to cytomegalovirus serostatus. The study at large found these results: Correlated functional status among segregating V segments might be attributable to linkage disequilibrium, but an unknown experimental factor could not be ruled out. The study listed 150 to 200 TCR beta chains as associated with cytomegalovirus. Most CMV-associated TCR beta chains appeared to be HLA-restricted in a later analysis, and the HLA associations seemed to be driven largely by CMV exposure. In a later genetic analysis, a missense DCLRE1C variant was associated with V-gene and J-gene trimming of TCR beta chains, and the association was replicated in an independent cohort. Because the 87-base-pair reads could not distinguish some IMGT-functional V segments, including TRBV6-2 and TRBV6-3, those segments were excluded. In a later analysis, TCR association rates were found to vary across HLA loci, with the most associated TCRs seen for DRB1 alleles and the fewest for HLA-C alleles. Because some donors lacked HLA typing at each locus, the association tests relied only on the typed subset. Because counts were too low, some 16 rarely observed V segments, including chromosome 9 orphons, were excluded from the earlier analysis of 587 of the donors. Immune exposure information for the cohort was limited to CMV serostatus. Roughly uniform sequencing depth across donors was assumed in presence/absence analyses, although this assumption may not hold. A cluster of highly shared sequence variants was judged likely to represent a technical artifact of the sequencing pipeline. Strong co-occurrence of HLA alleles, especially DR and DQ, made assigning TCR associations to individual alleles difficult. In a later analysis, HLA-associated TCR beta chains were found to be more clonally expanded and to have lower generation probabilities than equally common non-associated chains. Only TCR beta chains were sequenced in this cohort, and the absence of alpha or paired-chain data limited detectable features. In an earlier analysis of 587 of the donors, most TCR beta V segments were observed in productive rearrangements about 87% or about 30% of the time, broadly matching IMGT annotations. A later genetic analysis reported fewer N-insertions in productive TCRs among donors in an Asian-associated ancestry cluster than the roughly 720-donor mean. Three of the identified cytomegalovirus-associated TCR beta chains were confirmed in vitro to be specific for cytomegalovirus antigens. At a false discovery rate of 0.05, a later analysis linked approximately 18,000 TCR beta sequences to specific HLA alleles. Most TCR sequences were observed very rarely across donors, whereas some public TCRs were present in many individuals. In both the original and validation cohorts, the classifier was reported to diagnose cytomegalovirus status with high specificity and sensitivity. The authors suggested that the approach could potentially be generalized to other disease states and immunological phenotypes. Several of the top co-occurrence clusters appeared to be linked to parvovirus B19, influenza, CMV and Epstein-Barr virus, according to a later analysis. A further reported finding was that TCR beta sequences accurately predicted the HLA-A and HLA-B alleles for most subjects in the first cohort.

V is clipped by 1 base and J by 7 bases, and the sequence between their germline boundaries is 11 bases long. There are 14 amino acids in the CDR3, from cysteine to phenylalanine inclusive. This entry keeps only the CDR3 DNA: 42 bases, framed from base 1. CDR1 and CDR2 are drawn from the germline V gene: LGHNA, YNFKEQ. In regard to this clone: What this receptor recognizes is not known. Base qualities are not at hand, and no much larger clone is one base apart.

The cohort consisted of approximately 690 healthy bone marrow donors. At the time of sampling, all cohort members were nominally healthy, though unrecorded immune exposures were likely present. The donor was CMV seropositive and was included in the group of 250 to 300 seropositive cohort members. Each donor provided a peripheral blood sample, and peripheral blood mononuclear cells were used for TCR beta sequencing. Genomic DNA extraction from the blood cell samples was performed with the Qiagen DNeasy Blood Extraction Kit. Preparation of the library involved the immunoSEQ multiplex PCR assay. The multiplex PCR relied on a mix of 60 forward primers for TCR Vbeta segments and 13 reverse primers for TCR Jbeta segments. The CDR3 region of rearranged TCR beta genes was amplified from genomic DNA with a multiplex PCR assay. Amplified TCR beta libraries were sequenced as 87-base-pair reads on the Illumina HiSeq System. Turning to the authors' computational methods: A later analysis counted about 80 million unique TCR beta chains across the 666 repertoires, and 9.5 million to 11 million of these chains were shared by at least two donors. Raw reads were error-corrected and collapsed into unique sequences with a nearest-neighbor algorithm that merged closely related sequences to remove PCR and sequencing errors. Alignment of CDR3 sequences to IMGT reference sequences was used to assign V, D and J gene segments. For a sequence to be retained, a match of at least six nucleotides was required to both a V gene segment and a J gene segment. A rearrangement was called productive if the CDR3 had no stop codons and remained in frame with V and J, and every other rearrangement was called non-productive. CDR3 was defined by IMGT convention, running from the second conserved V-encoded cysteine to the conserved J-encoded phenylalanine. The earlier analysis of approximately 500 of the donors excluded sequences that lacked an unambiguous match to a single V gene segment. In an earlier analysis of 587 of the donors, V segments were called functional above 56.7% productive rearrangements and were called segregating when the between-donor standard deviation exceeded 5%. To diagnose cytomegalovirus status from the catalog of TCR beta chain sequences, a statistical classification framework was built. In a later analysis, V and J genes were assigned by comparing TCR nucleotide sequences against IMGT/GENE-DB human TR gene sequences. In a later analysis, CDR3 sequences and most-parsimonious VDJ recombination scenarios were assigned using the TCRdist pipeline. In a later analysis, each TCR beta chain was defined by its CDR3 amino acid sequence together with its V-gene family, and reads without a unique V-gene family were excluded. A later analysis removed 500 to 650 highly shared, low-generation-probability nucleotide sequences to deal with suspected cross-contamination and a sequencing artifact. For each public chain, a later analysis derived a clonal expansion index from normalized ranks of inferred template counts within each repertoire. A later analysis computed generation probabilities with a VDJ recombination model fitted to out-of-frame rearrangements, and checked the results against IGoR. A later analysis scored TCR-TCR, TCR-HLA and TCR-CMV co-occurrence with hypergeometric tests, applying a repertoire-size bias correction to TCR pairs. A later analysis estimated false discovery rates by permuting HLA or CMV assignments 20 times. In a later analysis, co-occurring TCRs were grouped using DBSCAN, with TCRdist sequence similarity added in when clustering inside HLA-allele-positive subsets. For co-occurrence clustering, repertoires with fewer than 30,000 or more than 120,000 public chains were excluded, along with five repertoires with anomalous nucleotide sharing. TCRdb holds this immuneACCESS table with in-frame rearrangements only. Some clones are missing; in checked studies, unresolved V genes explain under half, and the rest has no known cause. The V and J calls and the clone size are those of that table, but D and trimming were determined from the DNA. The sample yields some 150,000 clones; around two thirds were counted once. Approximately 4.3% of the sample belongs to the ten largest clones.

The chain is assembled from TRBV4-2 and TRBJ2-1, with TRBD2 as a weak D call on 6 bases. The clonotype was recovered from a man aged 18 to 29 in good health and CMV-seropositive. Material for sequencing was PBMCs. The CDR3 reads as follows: CASSQGPGGNEQFF. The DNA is TGTGCCAGCAGCCAAGGCCCTGGAGGGAATGAGCAGTTCTTC.